Included here is one T cell receptor beta chain sequence, with context. What this receptor recognizes is not known. Per-nucleotide qualities are absent, and no much larger clonotype sits a single base away. This sample is part of a study of shared clonotypes between healthy human individuals (dated by TCRdb to 2018 to 2020). Regarding the research as a whole: The cohort included three men and a couple of women between 18 and 49 years of age. For each donor, three plates each were used for CD4 naive and CD4 memory, two plates were used for CD8 naive, and one plate was used for CD8 memory. To estimate repertoire size and how much clonotype sharing occurs between individuals, the study deeply sequenced the blood TCR repertoires of five healthy adults. Libraries were prepared and TCR repertoires were sequenced by different laboratories using diverse techniques, in order to increase sequencing depth and limit assay-specific biases. Each donor's leukapheresis produced roughly between about 0.9 and 9.5 billion PBMCs. General conclusions and limits of the study: Sampling was limited to blood, and TCR repertoires in tissue likely differ from TCR repertoires in blood. Based on pairwise subsampling, the degree of clonotype sharing among donors was expected to be affected by sequencing depth. When a handful of donors were compared, the shared fraction of clonotypes was 5% to 6.5% for naive CD4, about 4% for naive CD8, 2% to 2.5% for memory CD4, and roughly 0.4% for memory CD8. The small number of donors limited the genetic and exposure-history diversity represented. Naive subsets generally had larger estimated clonotype richness than memory subsets did. Even with the large sequencing depth, rarefaction of the sorted-subset datasets indicated that sequencing was incomplete. Compared with non-shared clonotypes, clonotypes shared by all four sorted-subset donors had higher generation probabilities.

The CDR3 spans 14 residues, from the cysteine through the phenylalanine. Of all the DNA, just the CDR3 is kept, 42 bases in frame from base 1. The germline V gene (reference sequence) provides CDR1 LNHDA and CDR2 SQIVND. Compared with germline, V lacks 4 bases and J lacks 3 bases; bases without a gene match: 5. The donors were healthy, HIV-negative adults who had no recently reported acute infections or vaccinations. All donors were Caucasian adults living in Nashville, Tennessee, USA. Magnetic negative selection was used to enrich CD4+ T cells, after which naive cells were positively selected on CD45RA and the negative fraction became the memory subset. Blood was collected by leukapheresis, and PBMCs were isolated by Ficoll-Histopaque density gradient centrifugation and then cryopreserved in liquid nitrogen vapor phase. Analytical flow cytometry was used to check the purity and quantity of every magnetically sorted T cell population. Each sorted fraction had its genomic DNA isolated and then quantified by UV absorbance on a Nanodrop 2000c.

Using the deep immunoSEQ assay, multiplex PCR amplified TCR CDR3 regions from genomic DNA. Extracted genomic DNA from each cell subset was distributed evenly across all wells of several immunoSEQ 96-well plates, and each plate was treated as a replicate. Each replicate PCR for sorted subsets received roughly 0.2 ug genomic DNA, equal to about 30,000 T cell genomes. Purified libraries were quantified with a Qubit 3.0 fluorometer, sized on a Bioanalyzer 2100, and re-quantified with the KAPA Library Quantification kit. Every immunoSEQ 96-well plate was sequenced on a separate single-read 150-cycle Illumina NextSeq 550 flow cell. As for the original processing: Because the immunoSEQ output held only junctional sequences and lacked quality scores, the filtering could not match the filtering applied to full-length reads. To assign V/J genes and CDR3, sequences were annotated against IMGT germline references using PyIR, a Python wrapper for IgBLAST v1.9. Any read was removed if the V/J assignment was weak (E-value above 1e-6), the CDR3 was missing, or the read contained stop codons, out-of-frame junctions, or ambiguous translated residues. A V3J clonotype was defined by an identical inferred V gene, J gene, and CDR3 amino acid sequence. Percentage overlap between repertoires was computed as shared unique clonotypes divided by the size of the smaller repertoire. Three approaches were used to assess repertoire richness: RTK rarefaction, the Chao1 estimator, and Recon v2.1 estimates of unobserved clonotypes. Generation probabilities for all TCRbeta clonotypes obtained by the gDNA method from several donors were computed using OLGA. Not all clones reach the TCRdb copy of this immuneACCESS table, which keeps in-frame sequences only. Checked studies attribute under half of the gap to unresolved V genes and leave the rest unexplained. D and trimming come from the DNA, and the V and J calls and clone size come from that table. A total of around 1.1 million clones appear in this sample, 75% to 85% of them only once. The ten top clones hold 0.55% to 0.7% of the sample.

This chain joins TRBV19 to TRBJ2-7, with 8 bases in between that match TRBD1. The sequence came from a man aged 18 to 35 in good health. Some clones in this sample may be carry-over from other donors' samples. Source material: memory CD4+ T cells from PBMCs. The cell subset or site label corresponds to: CD45RA-negative fraction. This receptor has the CDR3 CASSRRTGSYEQYF. Read as DNA, the sequence is TGTGCCAGTAGTAGACGGACAGGGAGCTACGAGCAGTACTTC.